Here is one T cell receptor beta chain with its context. Whole blood was used without fractionation, so all unsorted peripheral T cells were included. Roughly nine uninfected healthy donors were sampled as controls, a few sampled twice about 13 weeks apart. RNA came from more than 2 ml of peripheral blood. The V gene's germline CDR1 is SGHAT and CDR2 FQNNGV. Germline trimming cut 4 bases from V and 0 bases from J; bases unmatched to any gene: 6. This CDR3 contains 16 residues. This entry belongs to a study of HIV-infected patients and healthy controls. 500 ng RNA was reverse transcribed with alpha and beta constant-region primers. Using multiplexing indices, alpha and beta chain libraries were generated apart by chain-specific third strand synthesis. A 5' RACE adapter with a random hexamer and the SP2 primer site was joined to cDNA. MiXCR, run by TCRdb on the 5' RACE reads, gives a single entry per CDR3 protein. The table records nearly 25,000 distinct CDR3 sequences, approximately 9% of them present only once.

The receptor was derived from an adult in good health. Material: blood. The gene calls are TRBV11-2 and TRBJ2-3; 8 nucleotides match TRBD1. Here the CDR3 reads CASSSRTGLSTDTQYF. The CDR3 DNA reads TGTGCCAGCAGCTCAAGGACAGGGCTTAGCACAGATACGCAGTATTTT.